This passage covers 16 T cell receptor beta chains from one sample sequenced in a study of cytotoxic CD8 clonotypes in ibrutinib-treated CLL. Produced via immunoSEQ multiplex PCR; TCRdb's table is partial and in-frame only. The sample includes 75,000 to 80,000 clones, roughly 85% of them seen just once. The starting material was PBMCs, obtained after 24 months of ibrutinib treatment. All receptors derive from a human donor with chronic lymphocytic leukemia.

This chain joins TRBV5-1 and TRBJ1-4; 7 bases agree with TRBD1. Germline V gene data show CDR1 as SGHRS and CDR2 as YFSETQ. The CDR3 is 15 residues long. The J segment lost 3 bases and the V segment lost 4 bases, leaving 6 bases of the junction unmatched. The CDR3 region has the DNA TGCGCCAGCAGCCCAGACAGGGTCCCTAATGAAAAACTGTTTTTT. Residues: CASSPDRVPNEKLFF.

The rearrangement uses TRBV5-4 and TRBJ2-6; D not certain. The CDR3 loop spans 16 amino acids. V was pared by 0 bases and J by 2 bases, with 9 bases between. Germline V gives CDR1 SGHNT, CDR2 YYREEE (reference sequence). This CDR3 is CASSLAGRTGANVLTF. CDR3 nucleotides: TGTGCCAGCAGCTTGGCGGGCAGGACTGGGGCCAACGTCCTGACTTTC.

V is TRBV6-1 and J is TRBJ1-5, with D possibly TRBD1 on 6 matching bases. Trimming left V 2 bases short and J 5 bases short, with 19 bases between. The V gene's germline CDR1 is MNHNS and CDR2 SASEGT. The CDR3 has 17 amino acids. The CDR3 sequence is CASSEYPPQGIYQPQHF. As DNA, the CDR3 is TGTGCCAGCAGTGAATACCCGCCGCAGGGGATTTATCAGCCCCAGCATTTT.

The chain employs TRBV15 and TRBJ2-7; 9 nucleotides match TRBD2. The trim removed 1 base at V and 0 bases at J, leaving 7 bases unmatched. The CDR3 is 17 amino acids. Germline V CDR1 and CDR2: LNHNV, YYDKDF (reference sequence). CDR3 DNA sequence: TGTGCCACCAGCAGAGCTTGGCGGGAGGGAAACTCCTACGAGCAGTACTTC. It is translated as CATSRAWREGNSYEQYF.

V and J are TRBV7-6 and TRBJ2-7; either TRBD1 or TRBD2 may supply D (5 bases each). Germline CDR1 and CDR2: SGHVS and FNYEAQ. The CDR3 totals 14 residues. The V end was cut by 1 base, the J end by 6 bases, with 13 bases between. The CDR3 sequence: CASSLVQGPGEQYF. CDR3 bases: TGTGCCAGCAGCTTAGTCCAGGGACCGGGCGAGCAGTACTTC.

The CDR3 sequence is CASSLVVSGFSNTGELFF. The CDR3 nucleotides read TGTGCCAGCAGCTTAGTGGTTAGCGGTTTCTCGAACACCGGGGAGCTGTTTTTT. This chain connects TRBV11-2 to TRBJ2-2, with D maybe TRBD2 (6 bases). V was clipped by 1 base and J by 0 bases, with 15 bases between them. This CDR3 contains 18 residues. Germline V lookup: CDR1 SGHAT, CDR2 FQNNGV. Full variable domain (missing parts from reference TRBV11-2 and TRBJ2-2): EAGVAQSPRYKIIEKRQSVAFWCNPISGHATLYWYQQILGQGPKLLIQFQNNGVVDDSQLPKDRFSAERLKGVDSTLKIQPAKLEDSAVYLCASSLVVSGFSNTGELFFGEGSRLTVL.

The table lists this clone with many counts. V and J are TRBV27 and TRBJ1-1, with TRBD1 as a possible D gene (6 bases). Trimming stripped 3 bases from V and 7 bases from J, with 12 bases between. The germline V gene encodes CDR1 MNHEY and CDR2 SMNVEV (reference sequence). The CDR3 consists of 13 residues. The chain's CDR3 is CASSLAGVGEAFF. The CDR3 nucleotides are TGTGCCAGCAGTTTGGCAGGGGTCGGTGAAGCTTTCTTT.

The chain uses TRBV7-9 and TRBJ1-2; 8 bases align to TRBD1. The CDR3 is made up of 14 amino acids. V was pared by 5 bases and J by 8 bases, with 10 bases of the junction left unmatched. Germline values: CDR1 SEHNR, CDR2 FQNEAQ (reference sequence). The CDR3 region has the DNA TGTGCCAGCAGCGTAGGGACAGGCCAACTCGGCTACACCTTC. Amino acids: CASSVGTGQLGYTF. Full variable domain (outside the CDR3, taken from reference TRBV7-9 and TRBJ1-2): DTGVSQNPRHKITKRGQNVTFRCDPISEHNRLYWYRQTLGQGPEFLTYFQNEAQLEKSRLLSDRFSAERPKGSFSTLEIQRTEQGDSAMYLCASSVGTGQLGYTFGSGTRLTVV.

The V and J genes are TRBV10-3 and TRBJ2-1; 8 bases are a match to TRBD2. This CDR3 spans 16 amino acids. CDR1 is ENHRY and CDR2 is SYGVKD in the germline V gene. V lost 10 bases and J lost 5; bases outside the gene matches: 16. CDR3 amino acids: CASSPSPAGAHNEQFF. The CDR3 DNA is TGTGCCAGCAGCCCCTCCCCAGCGGGAGCCCACAATGAGCAGTTCTTC.

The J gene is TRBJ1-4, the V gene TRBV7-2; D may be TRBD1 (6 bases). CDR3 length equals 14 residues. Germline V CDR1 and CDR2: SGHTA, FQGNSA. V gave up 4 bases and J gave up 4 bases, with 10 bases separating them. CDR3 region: CASSSRQDNEKLFF. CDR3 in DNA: TGTGCCAGCAGCTCACGACAGGATAATGAAAAACTGTTTTTT.

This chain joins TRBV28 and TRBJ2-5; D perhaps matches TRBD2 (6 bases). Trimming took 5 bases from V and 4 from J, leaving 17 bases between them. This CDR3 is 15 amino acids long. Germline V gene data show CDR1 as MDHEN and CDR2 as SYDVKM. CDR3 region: CASSRGGVRGETQYF. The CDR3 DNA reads TGTGCCAGCAGTCGGGGCGGGGTAAGGGGAGAGACCCAGTACTTC. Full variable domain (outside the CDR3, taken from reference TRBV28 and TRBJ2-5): DVKVTQSSRYLVKRTGEKVFLECVQDMDHENMFWYRQDPGLGLRLIYFSYDVKMKEKGDIPEGYSVSREKKERFSLILESASTNQTSMYLCASSRGGVRGETQYFGPGTRLLVL.

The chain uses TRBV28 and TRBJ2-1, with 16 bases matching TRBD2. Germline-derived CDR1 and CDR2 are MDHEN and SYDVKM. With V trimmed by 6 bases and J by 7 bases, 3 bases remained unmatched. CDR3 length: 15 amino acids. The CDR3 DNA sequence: TGTGCCAGCAGGGGGACTAGCGGGAGGGGAAATGAGCAGTTCTTC. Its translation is CASRGTSGRGNEQFF.

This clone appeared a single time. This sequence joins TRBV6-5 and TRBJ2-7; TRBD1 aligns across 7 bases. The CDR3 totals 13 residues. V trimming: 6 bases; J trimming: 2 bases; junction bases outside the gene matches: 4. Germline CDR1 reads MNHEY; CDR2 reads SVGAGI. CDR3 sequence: CASRIQGTYEQYF. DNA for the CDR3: TGTGCCAGCAGGATACAGGGGACCTACGAGCAGTACTTC.

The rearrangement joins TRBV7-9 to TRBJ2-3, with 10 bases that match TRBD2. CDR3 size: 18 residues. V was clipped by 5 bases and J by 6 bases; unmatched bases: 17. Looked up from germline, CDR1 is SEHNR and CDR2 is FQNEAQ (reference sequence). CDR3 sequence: CASSRTSGMTLFGDTQYF. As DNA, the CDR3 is TGTGCCAGCAGCCGAACTAGCGGGATGACCCTCTTCGGGGATACGCAGTATTTT.

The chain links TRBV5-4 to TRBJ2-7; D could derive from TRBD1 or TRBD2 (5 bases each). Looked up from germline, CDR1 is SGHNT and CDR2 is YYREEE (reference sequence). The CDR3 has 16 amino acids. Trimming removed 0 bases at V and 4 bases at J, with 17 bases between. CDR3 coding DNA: TGTGCCAGCAGCTTGGAGGGACGGAGCGGAAATTACGAGCAGTACTTC. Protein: CASSLEGRSGNYEQYF.

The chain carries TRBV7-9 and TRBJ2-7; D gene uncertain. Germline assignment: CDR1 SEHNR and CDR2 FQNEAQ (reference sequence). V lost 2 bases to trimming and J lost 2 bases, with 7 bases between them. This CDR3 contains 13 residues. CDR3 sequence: CASSLSGAYEQYF. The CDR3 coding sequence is TGTGCCAGCAGCTTATCCGGAGCCTACGAGCAGTACTTC.